Below, 5 T cell receptor beta chains from the same sample are listed, as sequenced in a study of T cell responses to AZD1222 COVID-19 vaccine. Sequencing used immunoSEQ multiplex PCR; TCRdb keeps in-frame clones, though not all of them. The data hold approximately 120,000 clones, with about 89% observed a single time. The sequencing used peripheral blood, collected on day 0 of AZD1222 vaccination. The receptors were gathered from an adult in good health.

The chain employs TRBV6-5 and TRBJ1-2, with 7 bases that match TRBD1. The CDR3 loop spans 14 amino acids. Looked up from germline, CDR1 is MNHEY and CDR2 is SVGAGI. V trimming: 5 bases; J trimming: 8 bases; junction bases outside the gene matches: 11. In nucleotides, the CDR3 is TGTGCCAGCAGTCCTATGACAGGGCCCACAGGCTACACCTTC. Protein: CASSPMTGPTGYTF.

The chain uses TRBV5-1 and TRBJ2-7; 9 nucleotides align to TRBD2. Trimming cost V 4 bases and J 7 bases; bases outside gene matches: 12. The CDR3 is made up of 15 amino acids. Germline lookup yields CDR1 SGHRS and CDR2 YFSETQ. The chain's CDR3 is CASSTGLAGSGEQYF. In nucleotides, the CDR3 is TGCGCCAGCAGCACGGGACTAGCAGGATCTGGGGAGCAGTACTTC.

The gene calls are TRBV11-2 and TRBJ2-7; D gene uncertain. Germline-derived CDR1 and CDR2 are SGHAT and FQNNGV. The CDR3 totals 13 residues. Trimming removed 1 base at V and 13 bases at J, with 17 bases between. The CDR3 is CASSLGQGFNLYF. CDR3 in DNA: TGTGCCAGCAGCTTAGGACAAGGCTTTAATCTATACTTC.

The chain employs TRBV5-1 and TRBJ2-7; 10 nucleotides match TRBD1. CDR1 and CDR2 from the germline V gene are SGHRS and YFSETQ. The ends lost 0 bases at V and 2 bases at J; junction bases unmatched: 5. This CDR3 region has 16 residues. The CDR3 DNA reads as TGCGCCAGCAGCTTGGCCACAGGACAGGGGGCCTACGAGCAGTACTTC. Translation gives CASSLATGQGAYEQYF.

This clone has more than one count but fewer than ten. The gene calls are TRBV5-1 and TRBJ1-2, with 9 bases identical to TRBD1. V shed 4 bases and J 6 bases; nucleotides not matched to a gene: 10. The CDR3 is 15 amino acids. Germline values: CDR1 SGHRS, CDR2 YFSETQ. In DNA, the CDR3 is TGCGCCAGCAGCGTCGGGACAGGGCTTTCCGATGGCTACACCTTC. Protein sequence: CASSVGTGLSDGYTF.